These 21 T cell receptor beta chains were sequenced from one sample in a study of read filtering for tumor transcriptome and immune sequencing. Molecular barcoded adaptors covering alpha/delta and beta/gamma chains were used on around 370 ng RNA. Using its own MiXCR run on the reads, TCRdb lists one record per CDR3 protein. This table holds about 57,000 distinct CDR3 sequences, about 20% found once. The sample was a population of CD138-negative cells sorted from bone marrow. The receptors were gathered from a donor aged 40 or older with multiple myeloma.

This clonotype has a count of ten or more. DNA for the CDR3: TGTGCCAGCAGTTATCTAGCAGGAATCACGCAGTATTTT. This gives the protein CASSYLAGITQYF. The chain joins TRBV6-2 or TRBV6-3 to TRBJ2-3; D perhaps matches TRBD2 (5 bases). The CDR3 runs 13 residues. The ends were cut back, 3 bases at V and 9 bases at J, with 13 bases in the middle. Germline V gives CDR1 MNHEY, CDR2 SVGEGT.

This clonotype was detected ten times or more. This chain connects TRBV27 to TRBJ1-4; D call uncertain. Trimming left V 6 bases short and J 11 bases short, with 25 bases between. The CDR3 is made up of 16 amino acids. CDR1 and CDR2 from the germline V gene are MNHEY and SMNVEV (reference sequence). The CDR3 is CASSILPGSPLRKLFF. CDR3 DNA sequence: TGTGCCAGCAGCATCCTCCCCGGATCCCCTCTGCGGAAACTGTTTTTT.

This clonotype was seen at least ten times. The CDR3 loop reads CASSMVGGNQPQHF. The CDR3 coding sequence is TGTGCCAGTAGTATGGTGGGTGGCAATCAGCCCCAGCATTTT. The gene calls are TRBV19 and TRBJ1-5; D gene ambiguous. CDR3 length: 14 residues. V lost 3 bases to trimming and J lost 2 bases, with 8 bases between them. Looked up from germline, CDR1 is LNHDA and CDR2 is SQIVND (reference sequence).

This clonotype was detected a few times. The chain recombines TRBV12-3 or TRBV12-4 with TRBJ1-5, with no clear D. This CDR3 is 12 amino acids long. Trimming left V 6 bases short and J 9 bases short, with 12 bases between. DNA of the CDR3: TGTGCCAGCAGCTCAGTTGCCGGGCCCCAGCATTTT. Its protein is CASSSVAGPQHF.

This clonotype was observed at least ten times. The gene calls are TRBV30 and TRBJ2-2, with a weak D call TRBD2 (5 bases). CDR1 GTSNPN and CDR2 SVGIG come from the germline V gene (reference sequence). CDR3 size: 12 residues. V lost 2 bases and J lost 8, with 9 bases in between. Here the CDR3 DNA reads TGTGCCTGGAGTCCCCCGGGAGGGGAGCTGTTTTTT. Amino acids: CAWSPPGGELFF.

A note on this clonotype: Possible read error: a much larger clone is one base away. V usage is TRBV27 and J usage is TRBJ2-3, with TRBD1 matching 9 bases. CDR3 length: 13 amino acids. Germline-derived CDR1 and CDR2 are MNHEY and SMNVEV (reference sequence). CDR3: CVSRDRVTDTQYF. CDR3 coding DNA: TGTGTCAGCCGGGACAGGGTCACAGATACGCAGTATTTT.

The chain's CDR3 is CASSARVLRNTIYF. The CDR3 DNA follows: TGTGCCAGCAGTGCACGAGTTCTTCGAAACACCATATATTTT. The chain has TRBV21-1 and TRBJ1-3. TRBV21-1 constitutes a pseudogene. The CDR3 covers 14 residues.

This chain joins TRBV29-1 and TRBJ2-3; perhaps TRBD2 as D (6 bases). V lost 6 bases, J lost 0 bases, and 10 bases lay in between. CDR1 and CDR2 (germline): SQVTM, ANQGSEA. This CDR3 spans 13 amino acids. The CDR3 sequence is CSVAGTSTDTQYF. CDR3 coding DNA: TGCAGCGTGGCGGGAACGAGCACAGATACGCAGTATTTT.

This clonotype has only a few counts. V usage is TRBV5-8 and J usage is TRBJ1-1; TRBD1 matches 7 bases. CDR1 is SGHTS and CDR2 is YDEGEE in the germline V gene. This CDR3 region has 14 residues. The V gene end was trimmed by 5 bases and the J gene end by 1 base; junction bases not matched to a gene: 5. The CDR3 bases are TGTGCCAGCAGTATGAGACAGGGGAACACTGAAGCTTTCTTT. Its protein is CASSMRQGNTEAFF.

This clonotype turned up a few times. CDR3 DNA: TGTGCCAGCACCATAGTGTGGGGGCCGCTCTATGGCTACACCTTC. Translating it yields CASTIVWGPLYGYTF. The rearrangement joins TRBV6-1 to TRBJ1-2; maybe TRBD1 (6 bases). This CDR3 is built from 15 residues. Germline V lookup: CDR1 MNHNS, CDR2 SASEGT. Between the trimmed V and J ends, which lost 7 bases and 4 bases, there was a span of 19 bases.

In this sample, this clonotype turned up many times. This chain connects TRBV5-1 to TRBJ2-1; the match to TRBD1 covers 7 bases. The CDR3 runs to 14 residues. The germline V gene has CDR1 SGHRS and CDR2 YFSETQ. V was clipped by 4 bases and J by 9 bases; unmatched bases: 10. The CDR3 region is CASSGGQPELEQFF. In DNA, the CDR3 is TGCGCCAGCAGCGGGGGACAGCCAGAACTTGAGCAGTTCTTC.

This clonotype has ten or more counts. J is TRBJ2-5 and V is TRBV20-1, with D maybe TRBD2 (5 bases). Germline CDR1 reads DFQATT; CDR2 reads SNEGSKA (reference sequence). The CDR3 is 13 residues long. Trimming shortened V by 3 bases and J by 0 bases, and 8 bases separated the two germline ends. CDR3 amino acids: CSASVRDQETQYF. CDR3 nucleotide sequence: TGCAGTGCTAGTGTGCGGGACCAAGAGACCCAGTACTTC.

A few counts support this clonotype. This chain connects TRBV24-1 to TRBJ2-6; TRBD1 matches 10 bases. CDR1 and CDR2 (germline): KGHDR, SFDVKD. This CDR3 is built from 18 residues. The V gene end was trimmed by 4 bases and the J gene end by 1 base; junction bases not matched to a gene: 6. CDR3 amino acids: CATSERGQGVSGANVLTF. The CDR3, as DNA: TGTGCCACCAGTGAACGTGGACAGGGGGTATCTGGGGCCAACGTCCTGACTTTC.

This clonotype came up many times. This sequence joins TRBV20-1 and TRBJ2-5; D perhaps matches TRBD1 (6 bases). This CDR3 is built from 14 residues. The germline CDR1 and CDR2 sequences are DFQATT and SNEGSKA (reference sequence). Trimming removed 5 bases at V and 0 bases at J, with 13 bases between. CDR3 nucleotides: TGCAGTGCTGATCCCGGGACATACCAAGAGACCCAGTACTTC. Protein sequence: CSADPGTYQETQYF.

This clonotype has ten or more counts. The V call is TRBV20-1, the J call TRBJ2-1; D unresolved. The V end was cut by 0 bases, the J end by 8 bases, with 11 bases between. CDR1 and CDR2 (germline): DFQATT, SNEGSKA (reference sequence). The CDR3 is made up of 13 amino acids. CDR3 residues: CSAREAFVDEQFF. In DNA form, the CDR3 reads TGCAGTGCTAGAGAAGCATTTGTCGATGAGCAGTTCTTC.

This clonotype came up once. The gene calls are TRBV12-5 and TRBJ1-1; D unresolved. Germline CDR1 reads LGHNT; CDR2 reads FRNRAP. This CDR3 region has 13 residues. V was pared by 3 bases and J by 5 bases, with 10 bases between. Here the CDR3 reads CASGFGEKTEAFF. CDR3 bases: TGTGCTAGTGGTTTTGGGGAGAAAACTGAAGCTTTCTTT.

This clonotype was seen only a few times. V usage is TRBV19 and J usage is TRBJ2-2, with 7 positions matching TRBD2. Germline V gene lookup returns CDR1 LNHDA and CDR2 SQIVND (reference sequence). The V and J ends lost 5 bases and 4 bases, in that order; junction bases with no gene match: 10. The CDR3 consists of 16 residues. The CDR3 region is CASSRPNSGRTGELFF. The CDR3 DNA sequence: TGTGCCAGTAGTCGACCGAATAGCGGGCGCACCGGGGAGCTGTTTTTT.

In this sample, this clonotype turned up many times. The J gene is TRBJ2-3, the V gene TRBV15, with a tentative D call TRBD2 (5 bases). The CDR3 runs 14 residues. From germline, CDR1 is LNHNV and CDR2 YYDKDF (reference sequence). V was trimmed by 1 base and J by 0 bases, leaving 5 bases between them. DNA for the CDR3: TGTGCCACCAGCAGAGGGACTAGCACAGATACGCAGTATTTT. This encodes CATSRGTSTDTQYF.

This clonotype was counted ten times or more. The chain links TRBV20-1 to TRBJ2-5; D remains unclear. Germline-derived CDR1 and CDR2 are DFQATT and SNEGSKA (reference sequence). The CDR3 contains 12 residues. Trimming shortened V by 3 bases and J by 5 bases, and 10 bases separated the two germline ends. CDR3 sequence reads: CSARVGFETQYF. The CDR3 DNA sequence: TGCAGTGCTAGGGTGGGTTTTGAGACCCAGTACTTC.

This clonotype has just a few counts. V and J are TRBV3-1 and TRBJ1-2, with a tentative D call TRBD1 (6 bases). V was shortened by 5 bases and J by 3 bases, with 13 bases between the two germline ends. The germline V gene encodes CDR1 LGHDT and CDR2 YNNKEL (reference sequence). The CDR3 has 14 amino acids. The CDR3 sequence: CASSSQGIDYGYTF. CDR3 nucleotide sequence: TGTGCCAGCAGCTCACAGGGAATCGACTATGGCTACACCTTC.

In regard to this clonotype: A single base separates this from a much larger clone, so it may be a read error. The V call is TRBV20-1, the J call TRBJ2-3, with D maybe TRBD1 (6 bases). This CDR3 spans 14 amino acids. Trimming took off 8 bases at V and 4 bases at J, with 19 bases between the two ends. Per the germline V gene, CDR1 is DFQATT and CDR2 is SNEGSKA (reference sequence). In nucleotides, the CDR3 is TGCAGTCAGGGGCCCCTCGGAAGGTCAGATACGCAGTATTTT. Its translation: CSQGPLGRSDTQYF.